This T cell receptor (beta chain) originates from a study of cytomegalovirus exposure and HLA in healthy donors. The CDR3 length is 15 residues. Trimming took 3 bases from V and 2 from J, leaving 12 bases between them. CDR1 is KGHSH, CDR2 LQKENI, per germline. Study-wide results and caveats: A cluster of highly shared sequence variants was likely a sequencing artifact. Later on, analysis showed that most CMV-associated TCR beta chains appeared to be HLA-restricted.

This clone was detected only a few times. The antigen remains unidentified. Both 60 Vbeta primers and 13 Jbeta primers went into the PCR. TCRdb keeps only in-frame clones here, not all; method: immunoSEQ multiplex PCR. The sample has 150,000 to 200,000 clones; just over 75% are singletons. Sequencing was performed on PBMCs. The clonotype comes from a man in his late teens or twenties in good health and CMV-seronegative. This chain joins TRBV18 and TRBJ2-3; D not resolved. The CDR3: CASSPARSPTDTQYF. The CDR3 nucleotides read TGTGCCAGCTCACCCGCCCGGTCCCCCACAGATACGCAGTATTTT.